Listed below are T cell receptor beta chains from one sample, sequenced in a study of blood T cell repertoires in COVID-19. The repertoire was sequenced with immunoSEQ multiplex PCR; TCRdb's copy has only in-frame clones and lacks some. Of 350,000 to 500,000 clones listed, about 90% are singletons. What was sequenced was peripheral blood. The receptors stem from a man aged 18 to 29 with COVID-19, enrolled during active disease. Each CDR3 is given with its conserved first and last residue. D genes are given only for firm matches. Clone size is not always given. Where it is, it says once, few, many or a class for expanded clones.

clone size	V gene	D gene	J gene	CDR3 protein	CDR3 DNA
few	TRBV7-9	-	TRBJ2-7	CASSRENEQYF	TGTGCCAGCAGCCGAGAGAACGAGCAGTACTTC
-	TRBV5-8	-	TRBJ1-1	CASSLAARGAAEAFF	TGTGCCAGCAGCTTGGCCGCACGGGGGGCCGCTGAAGCTTTCTTT
-	TRBV19	TRBD2	TRBJ2-7	CASSVTGTRGIYEQYF	TGTGCCAGTAGCGTAACTGGGACTAGAGGCATCTACGAGCAGTACTTC
-	TRBV2	TRBD2	TRBJ2-1	CASRREREVSEQFF	TGTGCCAGCAGGCGGGAGCGGGAGGTTAGTGAGCAGTTCTTC
-	TRBV2	-	TRBJ1-3	CASSVDRAPALGNTIYF	TGTGCCAGCAGCGTGGACAGAGCGCCAGCCCTTGGAAACACCATATATTTT
-	TRBV11-2	-	TRBJ2-7	CASSPGNYYEQYF	TGTGCCAGCAGCCCGGGAAACTACTACGAGCAGTACTTC
-	TRBV15	-	TRBJ2-7	CATSRGKGLIAYEQYF	TGTGCCACCAGCAGGGGGAAGGGACTCATAGCCTACGAGCAGTACTTC
-	TRBV19	TRBD1	TRBJ2-7	CASSMGTGDEQYF	TGTGCCAGTAGTATGGGAACAGGGGACGAGCAGTACTTC
-	TRBV18	-	TRBJ1-6	CASSPADTRHNSPLHF	TGTGCCAGCTCACCTGCGGACACGAGACATAATTCACCCCTCCACTTT
-	TRBV27	-	TRBJ1-1	CASSFRGRRNTEAFF	TGTGCCAGCAGTTTTAGGGGCCGCAGGAACACTGAAGCTTTCTTT
-	TRBV25-1	-	TRBJ2-7	CASSEFWPSYEQYF	TGTGCCAGCAGTGAATTCTGGCCTAGCTACGAGCAGTACTTC
-	TRBV19	TRBD2	TRBJ2-2	CASKVDGGANTGELFF	TGTGCCAGTAAGGTAGACGGGGGGGCTAACACCGGGGAGCTGTTTTTT
-	TRBV7-9	TRBD2	TRBJ2-3	CASSYYRTSGVASTDTQYF	TGTGCCAGCAGTTATTACCGGACTAGCGGGGTCGCTAGCACAGATACGCAGTATTTT
-	TRBV10-2	TRBD1	TRBJ2-1	CATQGQNYNEQFF	TGCGCCACCCAGGGACAGAACTACAATGAGCAGTTCTTC
-	TRBV13	TRBD2	TRBJ2-1	CASSAGTSDYNEQFF	TGTGCCAGCAGCGCCGGGACTAGCGACTACAATGAGCAGTTCTTC
few	TRBV4-1	-	TRBJ2-2	CASSLQGHTGELFF	TGCGCCAGCAGCCTCCAGGGTCACACCGGGGAGCTGTTTTTT